The 27 T cell receptor beta chains given below trace back to one sample, sequenced in a study of prognosis after radiotherapy for stage I lung cancer. From genomic DNA, two-round multiplex PCR was used to amplify TCR beta CDR3. The authors ran first-round PCR with primers specific to each TRBV and TRBJ gene. TCRdb independently ran MiXCR on the multiplex PCR reads; one entry per CDR3 protein. The data show fewer than 25,000 distinct CDR3 sequences, around 36% seen once. Sequenced here: PBMCs, sampled before or after stereotactic body radiation therapy (not recorded which). The receptor set was obtained from a donor over 45 with non-small cell lung cancer.

There are many counts of this clonotype. The chain couples TRBV11-3 to TRBJ1-1; no clear D. CDR3 length: 15 residues. Germline CDR1 and CDR2: SGHNT and YENEEA. Trimming shortened V by 0 bases and J by 10 bases, and 18 bases separated the two germline ends. CDR3 protein: CASSLDGSGRSSAFF. In nucleotides, the CDR3 is TGTGCCAGCAGCTTAGATGGGTCGGGGAGATCCTCAGCTTTCTTT.

The chain employs TRBV19 and TRBJ2-7; D remains ambiguous. CDR1 and CDR2 from the germline V gene are LNHDA and SQIVND (reference sequence). V was cut by 3 bases and J by 0 bases, with 9 bases left in between. The CDR3 is 14 residues long. The CDR3 sequence is CASSIGCGSYEQYF. Here the CDR3 DNA reads TGTGCCAGTAGTATCGGCTGCGGCTCCTACGAGCAGTACTTC.

V gene TRBV3-1 combines with J gene TRBJ1-1, with TRBD1 as a possible D gene (5 bases). V was cut by 1 base and J by 4 bases, with 10 bases left in between. The CDR3 is 14 residues long. Per germline, CDR1 LGHDT and CDR2 YNNKEL (reference sequence). The CDR3 spells CASSQAGPRTEAFF. CDR3 nucleotide sequence: TGTGCCAGCAGCCAAGCGGGGCCTCGCACTGAAGCTTTCTTT.

There are many counts of this clonotype. This chain joins TRBV7-3 and TRBJ2-7; D tentatively reads TRBD1 or TRBD2 (5 bases each). V was trimmed by 8 bases and J by 0 bases, leaving 11 bases between them. The CDR3 covers 13 residues. In germline, CDR1 is SGHTA, CDR2 FQGTGA. CDR3 DNA: TGTGCCAGCTCCCGGGGCGTCTCCTACGAGCAGTACTTC. This codes for CASSRGVSYEQYF.

There are many counts of this clonotype. This rearrangement joins TRBV4-1 to TRBJ2-7; D is uncertain. Germline V lookup: CDR1 MGHRA, CDR2 YSYEKL. The CDR3 extends over 16 amino acids. Between the trimmed V and J ends, which lost 0 bases and 2 bases, there was a span of 14 bases. The chain's CDR3 is CASSQDESAAAYEQYF. In DNA, the CDR3 is TGCGCCAGCAGCCAAGATGAGTCGGCGGCCGCCTACGAGCAGTACTTC.

This clonotype was counted between two and nine times. The chain recombines TRBV29-1 with TRBJ2-5; TRBD1 matches at 11 bases. The CDR3 has 14 amino acids. CDR1 SQVTM and CDR2 ANQGSEA come from the germline V gene. J lost 4 bases, V lost 7 bases, and 8 bases had no gene match. The CDR3 loop is CSADRGLVGETQYF. The CDR3 DNA sequence: TGCAGCGCGGACAGGGGGCTTGTTGGAGAGACCCAGTACTTC.

This clonotype was detected ten times or more. The chain carries TRBV19 and TRBJ1-1; the D gene is possibly TRBD1 (5 bases). The germline CDR1 and CDR2 sequences are LNHDA and SQIVND (reference sequence). Trimming removed 3 bases from V and 8 bases from J, with 10 bases in between. The CDR3 runs to 12 residues. The CDR3 protein is CASSISAGEAFF. The CDR3 nucleotides read TGTGCCAGTAGTATCTCGGCAGGGGAAGCTTTCTTT. The entire variable domain, with the rest obtained from reference TRBV19 and TRBJ1-1, is as follows: DGGITQSPKYLFRKEGQNVTLSCEQNLNHDAMYWYRQDPGQGLRLIYYSQIVNDFQKGDIAEGYSVSREKKESFPLTVTSAQKNPTAFYLCASSISAGEAFFGQGTRLTVV.

In the case of this clonotype: A far larger clone differs by one base, so this is likely a read error. The gene calls are TRBV6-8 and TRBJ2-7; TRBD1 matches at 9 bases. The CDR3 spans 16 residues. Germline CDR1 MNHGY, CDR2 SAAAGT. J lost 5 bases, V lost 10 bases, and 18 bases had no gene match. CDR3 sequence (DNA): TGTGCCATCAGCTCCCGGTTGACAGGGGGTTTCGACGAGCAGTACTTC. Its translation: CAISSRLTGGFDEQYF.

This clonotype was recorded only once. Given a much more abundant clone one base away, this may be a read error. The chain uses TRBV6-5 and TRBJ1-4; 7 bases are a match to TRBD1. V lost 0 bases, J lost 3 bases, and 7 bases stayed unmatched. This CDR3 contains 17 residues. CDR1 is MNHEY and CDR2 is SVGAGI in the germline V gene. The CDR3 DNA sequence: TGTGCCAGCAGTTACTCGAAACCGGGACAGTCTAATGAAAAACTGTTTTTT. As protein: CASSYSKPGQSNEKLFF.

This clonotype was found a few times. This CDR3 reads CASSLENEQFF. CDR3 DNA sequence: TGTGCCAGCAGTTTGGAAAATGAGCAGTTCTTC. The V gene is TRBV6-2 or TRBV6-3, the J gene TRBJ2-1; D gene unclear. The CDR3 is 11 residues long. Germline V gene lookup returns CDR1 MNHEY and CDR2 SVGEGT. The V and J ends lost 4 bases and 7 bases respectively, with 5 bases between them.

This clonotype showed up just once. The chain combines TRBV28 with TRBJ2-7, with D possibly called TRBD1 or TRBD2 (5 bases each). V gave up 6 bases and J gave up 7 bases, with 22 bases separating them. The CDR3 covers 15 residues. Germline CDR1 is MDHEN and CDR2 is SYDVKM. The CDR3 here is CASSLGPGLAVEQYF. The CDR3 DNA follows: TGTGCCAGCAGCCTTGGTCCGGGGCTCGCAGTGGAGCAGTACTTC.

Many counts were recorded for this clonotype. The chain is built from TRBV7-9 and TRBJ2-1, with 9 bases lining up with TRBD1. Germline V lookup: CDR1 SEHNR, CDR2 FQNEAQ (reference sequence). The ends lost 7 bases at V and 4 bases at J; junction bases unmatched: 2. There are 13 residues in the CDR3. CDR3 sequence (DNA): TGTGCCAGCAAACAGGGGGCGTACAATGAGCAGTTCTTC. Its protein product is CASKQGAYNEQFF.

This clonotype appeared many times. The rearrangement uses TRBV6-1 and TRBJ2-7; 11 bases fit TRBD2. CDR3 length: 15 residues. Germline CDR1 reads MNHNS; CDR2 reads SASEGT. After removal of 7 bases from V and 4 bases from J, the junction contained 9 bases not matched to a gene. CDR3 coding DNA: TGTGCCAGCATACTCTCTAGCGGGAGGCTATACGAGCAGTACTTC. The encoded protein is CASILSSGRLYEQYF.

In this sample, this clonotype turned up many times. This chain connects TRBV7-8 to TRBJ2-7, with D possibly matching TRBD1 (6 bases). Germline CDR1 reads SGHVS; CDR2 reads FQNEAQ. CDR3 length equals 13 residues. V was pared by 4 bases and J by 3 bases, with 10 bases between. The CDR3, as DNA: TGTGCCAGCAGCTCAAGGGACAACTACGAGCAGTACTTC. Its translation is CASSSRDNYEQYF.

The rearrangement links TRBV7-8 to TRBJ1-6; D is unclear. V was cut by 5 bases and J by 0 bases, with 11 bases left in between. In germline, CDR1 is SGHVS, CDR2 FQNEAQ. This CDR3 region has 16 residues. The CDR3 nucleotides are TGTGCCAGCAGCCCCGACCTGAGCTCCTATAATTCACCCCTCCACTTT. As protein: CASSPDLSSYNSPLHF.

This clonotype appeared many times. The V call is TRBV20-1, the J call TRBJ2-3, with 8 positions matching TRBD2. V lost 0 bases and J lost 4; bases outside the gene matches: 9. The CDR3 is 16 residues long. Germline V gene lookup returns CDR1 DFQATT and CDR2 SNEGSKA (reference sequence). The CDR3 is CSARDNRGRSADTQYF. CDR3 sequence (DNA): TGCAGTGCTAGAGATAATCGCGGGAGGTCCGCAGATACGCAGTATTTT.

CDR3 loop: CASSLAGGMNTEAFF. In DNA form, the CDR3 reads TGTGCCAGCAGCTTAGCGGGGGGGATGAACACTGAAGCTTTCTTT. The gene calls are TRBV11-2 and TRBJ1-1, with D possibly TRBD1 on 5 matching bases. Trimming shortened V by 1 base and J by 0 bases, and 9 bases separated the two germline ends. The CDR3 has 15 residues. The germline V gene has CDR1 SGHAT and CDR2 FQNNGV.

This clonotype has at least ten counts. The chain carries TRBV3-1 and TRBJ1-3, with D unclear. Germline CDR1 LGHDT, CDR2 YNNKEL (reference sequence). The CDR3 spans 15 residues. Trimming cost V 1 base and J 0 bases, with 7 bases left between them. The CDR3 reads CASSQGTRSGNTIYF. CDR3 nucleotide sequence: TGTGCCAGCAGCCAAGGGACTCGCTCTGGAAACACCATATATTTT.

The DNA of the CDR3 is TGTGCCAGCACCCGGGACAGGGGGCCATTTGAGCAGTACTTC. It encodes CASTRDRGPFEQYF. The chain couples TRBV12-3 or TRBV12-4 to TRBJ2-7, with 12 bases aligning to TRBD1. Trimming took 7 bases from V and 7 from J; bases not matched to a gene: 8. The CDR3 runs to 14 residues.

Ten or more counts support this clonotype. This chain links TRBV6-5 with TRBJ1-1; D gene ambiguous. Germline CDR1 is MNHEY and CDR2 is SVGAGI. V shed 3 bases and J shed 5 bases, with 10 bases lying between them. This CDR3 region has 13 residues. In DNA, the CDR3 is TGTGCCAGCAGTTATGGAGGAGGTACTGAAGCTTTCTTT. Protein: CASSYGGGTEAFF.

On this clonotype: This is likely an artifact of a read error, given a far larger clone one base away. The chain recombines TRBV6-2 or TRBV6-3 with TRBJ1-1; 7 bases map to TRBD1. The CDR3 is made up of 14 amino acids. With 8 bases clipped from V and 1 base from J, the junction kept 7 bases outside the gene matches. Germline CDR1 is MNHEY and CDR2 is SVGEGT. CDR3 nucleotide sequence: TGTGCCAGCCTGAGGGACAGCGAGAACACTGAAGCTTTCTTT. This translates into CASLRDSENTEAFF.

On this clonotype itself: The CDR3 end shows no conserved phenylalanine or tryptophan, and so a read error is likely. The CDR3 nucleotides are TGTGCCAGCAAAGACAATGAGCAGTTCTGT. Translated, it gives CASKDNEQFC. The chain employs TRBV12-3 or TRBV12-4 and TRBJ2-1; D uncertain. The CDR3 runs to 10 residues. V gave up 7 bases and J gave up 5 bases, with 3 bases separating them.

The chain joins TRBV3-1 to TRBJ2-1; weak D call: TRBD2 (5 bases). V was shortened by 2 bases and J by 12 bases, with 11 bases between the two germline ends. The germline gives CDR1 LGHDT, CDR2 YNNKEL (reference sequence). CDR3 length: 12 amino acids. The CDR3 region has the DNA TGTGCCAGCAGCCAACTAGGAGGTCGGCAGTTCTTC. Encoded protein: CASSQLGGRQFF.

J is TRBJ1-2 and V is TRBV12-3 or TRBV12-4, with a tentative D call TRBD1 (5 bases). The CDR3 consists of 14 residues. Trimming took 6 bases from V and 0 from J, leaving 11 bases between them. CDR3 loop: CASSPRTSNYGYTF. In DNA, the CDR3 is TGTGCCAGCAGCCCCAGGACATCTAACTATGGCTACACCTTC.

This clonotype was found many times. The chain has TRBV5-1 and TRBJ1-2, with 7 bases lining up with TRBD1. Germline lookup yields CDR1 SGHRS and CDR2 YFSETQ. V shed 6 bases, J shed 3 bases, and the junction held 11 bases outside the gene matches. This CDR3 comprises 15 residues. This chain's CDR3 is CASKIVTGNDYGYTF. The CDR3 DNA sequence: TGCGCCAGCAAGATTGTGACAGGGAACGACTATGGCTACACCTTC.

This clonotype was detected many times. A read error is possible here, since a much larger clone lies one base away. The V call is TRBV28, the J call TRBJ1-2; 8 bases agree with TRBD1. V lost 4 bases to trimming and J lost 10 bases; unmatched junction nucleotides: 11. The CDR3 extends over 14 amino acids. From germline, CDR1 is MDHEN and CDR2 SYDVKM. The CDR3 DNA is TGTGCCAGCAGTTCACGAGACAGGGGTGGTGACTACACCTTC. Amino acids: CASSSRDRGGDYTF.

This clonotype was detected ten times or more. The genes are TRBV5-8 and TRBJ2-3, with 7 bases that match TRBD2. Per germline, CDR1 SGHTS and CDR2 YDEGEE. The CDR3 covers 15 residues. V was clipped by 1 base and J by 3 bases; unmatched bases: 5. The CDR3 is CASSLSGERTDTQYF. CDR3 nucleotides: TGTGCCAGCAGCTTGAGCGGGGAGAGGACAGATACGCAGTATTTT.